Here is one TCR beta chain with its context. This clone was picked up a small number of times. Its binding antigen is unknown. No base quality values were provided; no much bigger clone lies one nucleotide off. The High Capacity cDNA Reverse Transcription Kit was used to reverse transcribe all of the isolated RNA, meaning that expressed TCRB transcripts were what got sequenced. Naive, central memory and regulatory T cell samples underwent deep immunoSEQ sequencing, averaging around 4 million total reads per sample. After sorted cells were lysed in RLT buffer, RNA was extracted with DNase-treated RNeasy Micro or Mini kits, with the choice depending on cell number. Each cell subset was processed on its own to prevent cross-contamination, while patient and healthy donor samples were processed together. Using the immunoSEQ multiplex PCR, TCRB sequences were amplified from cDNA into 87-bp fragments spanning the CDR3 region. Amplicons were sequenced on the Illumina HiSeq platform. Per the authors' processing: PCR bias was computationally corrected using synthetic template baselines, reads within Hamming distance 2 were collapsed, and singletons that could not be merged were discarded. Reads were aligned to IMGT to assign V, D and J genes, CDR3 length, and insertions or deletions at six rearrangement sites. Within each subset, clonotype counts were normalized to sorted cell number, and only after that were true diversity and Gini coefficients computed with the tcR R package. The overlap coefficient, calculated on TCRB nucleotide sequences, was used to quantify repertoire sharing. Out-of-frame TCRB sequences from naive cells were analyzed as a proxy for the pre-selection repertoire. What TCRdb holds here is the immuneACCESS table cut down to in-frame rearrangements. Part of the clones is not present; checked against another copy, under half of the missing clones reflect an unresolved V gene, and the others are unexplained. The DNA gave D and trimming, while V, J and clone size come from that table. This sample comprises nearly 700,000 clones, roughly 12% of them detected only once. The ten most abundant clones make up about 0.02% of the sample.

The data are from a study of beta chain features in type 1 diabetes listed by TCRdb under 2018. Looking at the study overall: No differences in mean age, gender distribution, total cell number or subset yield were found between patients and healthy donors. A total of just under 110,000,000 sorted cells were examined across all samples, and RNA yield correlated strongly with the number of cells per subset. Regulatory and stem cell-like memory subsets were isolated from only 8 patients and roughly eight healthy donors, whereas naive and central memory subsets came from all 30 or so donors. In the study, recently diagnosed type 1 diabetes patients and matched healthy donors were compared on the TCRB repertoires of their sorted circulating CD4+ T cell subsets.

Cut back by 5 bases and 4 bases, the V and J ends lie 16 bases apart. The germline V gene sets CDR1 to SGHAT and CDR2 to FQNNGV. Including cysteine and phenylalanine, the CDR3 has 15 amino acids. Just the 45-base CDR3 DNA is kept, in frame starting at base 1. Each donor gave one peripheral blood draw, approximately 120 mL on average, collected into heparinised tubes. A BD FACSAria II was used to sort naive, central memory, regulatory and stem cell-like memory CD4+ T cells with a panel that included CD45RO, CCR7, CD25, CD127, CD95 and CD27. Every sorted population had a purity above 95%. PBMCs were isolated immediately by Lymphoprep density gradient centrifugation and stained directly without culture. To minimize batch effects, samples were stained and sorted in pairs, one healthy donor with one patient per experiment. Overall results and qualifications from the work: The naive, central memory and regulatory TCRB repertoires appeared to resemble one another more closely among patients than among healthy donors. Because cDNA rather than genomic DNA was sequenced, highly expressing activated cells could have been over-represented, although no difference in activation and CD3 levels was found between groups. A moderate but significant shortening of TCRB CDR3 length was observed in type 1 diabetes patients in all four CD4+ subsets. PCR might favor shorter templates, but patient and control samples were amplified and corrected together, so any skew would affect both groups equally. HLA sub-analyses involved small numbers of individuals, so any influence of HLA type on TCRB rearrangement remained unresolved. Patients with type 1 diabetes made fewer insertions and deleted more nucleotides at VDJ recombination sites, implying thymic rearrangement abnormalities.

Sequenced material: naive CD4+ T cells from blood. Interpreted using the paper, the cell subset or site label stands for: true naive CD4+ T cells. This sequence originates from a man younger than 30 with type 1 diabetes. The sequence joins TRBV11-2 to TRBJ2-3; the D gene assignment is perhaps TRBD1 or TRBD2, with each matching 5 bases. The CDR3 protein: CASSDTRGTSDTQYF. The DNA sequence is TGTGCCAGCAGCGACACTCGGGGCACTTCAGATACGCAGTATTTT.